Listed below are T cell receptor beta chains from one sample, sequenced in a study of cytomegalovirus exposure and HLA in healthy donors. The method was immunoSEQ multiplex PCR; TCRdb's version includes in-frame clones alone and lacks a portion of them. The sample has about 160,000 clones; roughly nine tenths are singletons. The sequenced sample consisted of PBMCs. Receptors were obtained from a young woman in good health and CMV-seronegative. The CDR3 runs from the conserved cysteine through the conserved F or W. The D gene is left open where the match is weak. The size entry is marked missing in some rows and otherwise reads once, few, many or a size class.

TRBJ1-1	NA	TRBV28	NA	TGTGCCAGCAGTTTATGGCTGACACTCTCCAACACTGAAGCTTTCTTT	CASSLWLTLSNTEAFF
TRBJ1-1	NA	TRBV7-9	TRBD1	TGTGCCAGCAGTTTTGACAGGGTCACTGAAGCTTTCTTT	CASSFDRVTEAFF
TRBJ2-7	NA	TRBV25-1	NA	TGTGCCAGCAGTGTCAGCTACTACGAGCAGTACTTC	CASSVSYYEQYF
TRBJ2-2	NA	TRBV5-1	NA	TGCGCCAGCAGCTTGAGCGGGAACACCGGGGAGCTGTTTTTT	CASSLSGNTGELFF
TRBJ2-7	once	TRBV2	NA	TGTGCCAGCAGACCCGACGGCTACGAGCAGTACTTC	CASRPDGYEQYF
TRBJ2-2	NA	TRBV27	NA	TGTGCCAGCATCCGAACAGGAGGGTTAACCGGGGAGCTGTTTTTT	CASIRTGGLTGELFF
TRBJ2-1	NA	TRBV11-2	NA	TGTGCCAGCAGCTCCACCTCCAATGAGCAGTTCTTC	CASSSTSNEQFF
TRBJ2-3	NA	TRBV29-1	NA	TGCAGCGTTGAAAGAGCAGATACGCAGTATTTT	CSVERADTQYF
TRBJ2-1	NA	TRBV7-2	NA	TGTGCCAGCAGCTCCCCCCGTGGAAGCTCCTACAATGAGCAGTTCTTC	CASSSPRGSSYNEQFF
TRBJ1-2	NA	TRBV28	NA	TGTGCCAGCAGATCCGAGTATGGCTACACCTTC	CASRSEYGYTF
TRBJ1-2	NA	TRBV4-1	NA	TGCGCCAGCAGCCAAGACCTCACAGGACCGAACTATGGCTACACCTTC	CASSQDLTGPNYGYTF
TRBJ1-1	NA	TRBV6-5	TRBD1	TGTGCCAGCAGTTACTCCTCGACAGGGAAAACTGAAGCTTTCTTT	CASSYSSTGKTEAFF
TRBJ2-7	NA	TRBV7-2	TRBD2	TGTGCCAGCAGCTCAGGGCTTGGTAGCGGGGGAAACGAGCAGTACTTC	CASSSGLGSGGNEQYF
TRBJ1-5	NA	TRBV7-2	NA	TGTGCCAGCAGCAGCAGAACCGGAAATCAGCCCCAGCATTTT	CASSSRTGNQPQHF
TRBJ1-2	NA	TRBV27	TRBD1	TGTGCCAGCAGTTCACAGGGGCTGTCTGATGGCTACACCTTC	CASSSQGLSDGYTF
TRBJ2-5	NA	TRBV4-3	NA	TGCGCCAGCAGCCAGGGCCCTGGGGGGGGCGCGGAGACCCAGTACTTC	CASSQGPGGGAETQYF
TRBJ1-1	NA	TRBV6-1	TRBD1	TGTGCCAGCACTTCCACAGGGGGCCTGACTGAAGCTTTCTTT	CASTSTGGLTEAFF
TRBJ2-3	few	TRBV6-1	NA	TGTGCCAGCAGTGGGGGGTATACGCAGTATTTT	CASSGGYTQYF
TRBJ2-2	NA	TRBV18	NA	TGTGCCAGCTCAGGTGACAGTGCGAACACCGGGGAGCTGTTTTTT	CASSGDSANTGELFF
TRBJ2-3	NA	TRBV25-1	TRBD2	TGTGCCAGCAGGCGGGGGAGCACAGATACGCAGTATTTT	CASRRGSTDTQYF
TRBJ1-2	NA	TRBV27	TRBD1	TGTGCCAGCAGTTTATCCCCGACAGGGAATGGCTACACCTTC	CASSLSPTGNGYTF
TRBJ2-7	NA	TRBV7-2	TRBD2	TGTGCCAGCAGCTTAGGTTCTAGCGGGAGTTACGAGCAGTACTTC	CASSLGSSGSYEQYF
TRBJ1-1	NA	TRBV27	TRBD1	TGTGCCAGCAGTCTATACACAGGGGCAGGTGAAGCTTTCTTT	CASSLYTGAGEAFF